This TCR beta chain was sequenced in a study of blood T cell repertoires in COVID-19. The overall study: PBMCs, B-cell-depleted T cells, or T cells provided the cDNA or gDNA that made up the material.

Profiling relied on immunoSEQ multiplex PCR, and the TCRdb table lists in-frame clones only, not all of them. The data contain about 190,000 clones, 75% to 90% of them seen just once; the ten biggest clones take up around 1.1%. This CDR3 region has 14 residues. Germline CDR1 KGHSH, CDR2 LQKENI. J lost 6 bases, V lost 4 bases, and 7 bases had no gene match. The sample taken for sequencing was peripheral blood. The source is a man aged 25 to 40 with acute or convalescent COVID-19. The genes are TRBV18 and TRBJ1-2, with 8 bases matching TRBD1. CDR3 amino acids: CASSLFQGADGYTF. For the CDR3, the DNA is TGTGCCAGCTCACTTTTCCAGGGGGCGGATGGCTACACCTTC.